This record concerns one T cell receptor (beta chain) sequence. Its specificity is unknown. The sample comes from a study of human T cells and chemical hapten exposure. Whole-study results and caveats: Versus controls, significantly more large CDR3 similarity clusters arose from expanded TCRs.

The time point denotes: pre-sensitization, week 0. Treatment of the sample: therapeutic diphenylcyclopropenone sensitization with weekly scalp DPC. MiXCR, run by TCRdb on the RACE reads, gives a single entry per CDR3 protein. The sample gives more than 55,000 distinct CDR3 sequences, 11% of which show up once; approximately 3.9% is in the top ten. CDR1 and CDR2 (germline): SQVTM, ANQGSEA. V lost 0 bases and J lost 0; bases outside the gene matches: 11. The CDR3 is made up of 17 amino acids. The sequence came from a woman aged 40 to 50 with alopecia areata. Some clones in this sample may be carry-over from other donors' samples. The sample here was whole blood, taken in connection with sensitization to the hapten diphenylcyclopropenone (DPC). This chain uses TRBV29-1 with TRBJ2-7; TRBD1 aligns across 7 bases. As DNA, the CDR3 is TGCAGCGTTGAAGATCTTGGGGAACAGGGGAGCTCCTACGAGCAGTACTTC. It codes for CSVEDLGEQGSSYEQYF.